This TCR beta chain was identified during a study of T cell changes during pregnancy in multiple sclerosis (dated by TCRdb to the late 2010s). For context, the study as a whole: Changes in the T cell repertoire over the course of pregnancy were examined in this study in women with multiple sclerosis.

The CDR3 goes from the cysteine to the phenylalanine over 16 residues. This entry keeps only the CDR3 DNA: 48 bases, framed from base 1. The junction carries 13 bases between V and J, which are trimmed by 0 bases and 2 bases respectively. The germline V gene gives CDR1 as LGHNA and CDR2 as YNFKEQ. Details on this clone: Its antigen remains undetermined. Per-base qualities were not stored, and no clone one base away is much larger.

The library was generated by the immunoSEQ multiplex PCR assay. Drawn from immuneACCESS, this table holds only the in-frame rearrangements with V and J called that TCRdb kept. Clones are partly lost; checked studies trace under half to an unresolved V gene and leave the rest unexplained. A total of almost 40,000 clones appear in this sample, around 90% of them only once. 0.5% to 0.85% of the sample is held by the ten biggest clonotypes. The source was CD4+ T cells from peripheral blood mononuclear cells, collected in the second trimester of pregnancy. The chain joins TRBV4-2 to TRBJ1-1; no confident D gene assignment can be made. The receptor comes from a female donor in good health, enrolled as a control in a pregnancy study. The nucleotides read TGTGCCAGCAGCCAAGATTATACAGCTAAAAACACTGAAGCTTTCTTT. Translation gives CASSQDYTAKNTEAFF.